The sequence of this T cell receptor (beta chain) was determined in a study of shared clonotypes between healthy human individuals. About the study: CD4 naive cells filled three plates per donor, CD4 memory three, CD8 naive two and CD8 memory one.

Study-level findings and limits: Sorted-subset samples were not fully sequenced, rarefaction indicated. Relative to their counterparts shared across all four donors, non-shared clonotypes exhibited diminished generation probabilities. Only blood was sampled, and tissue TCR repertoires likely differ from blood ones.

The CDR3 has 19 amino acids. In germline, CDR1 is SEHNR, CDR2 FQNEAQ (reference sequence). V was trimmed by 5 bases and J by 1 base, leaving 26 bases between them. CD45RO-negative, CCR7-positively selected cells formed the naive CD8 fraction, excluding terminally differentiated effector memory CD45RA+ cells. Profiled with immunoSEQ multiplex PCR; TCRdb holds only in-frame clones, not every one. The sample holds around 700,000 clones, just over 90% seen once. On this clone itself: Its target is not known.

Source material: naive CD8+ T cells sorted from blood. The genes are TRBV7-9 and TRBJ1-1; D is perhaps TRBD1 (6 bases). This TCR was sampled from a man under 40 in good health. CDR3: CASSPGVQGVAHANTEAFF. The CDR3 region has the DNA TGTGCCAGCAGCCCAGGAGTACAGGGCGTGGCCCACGCGAACACTGAAGCTTTCTTT. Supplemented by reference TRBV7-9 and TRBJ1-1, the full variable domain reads DTGVSQNPRHKITKRGQNVTFRCDPISEHNRLYWYRQTLGQGPEFLTYFQNEAQLEKSRLLSDRFSAERPKGSFSTLEIQRTEQGDSAMYLCASSPGVQGVAHANTEAFFGQGTRLTVV.